These T cell receptor beta chains were read from a single sample in a study of cytotoxic CD8 clonotypes in ibrutinib-treated CLL. The table came from immunoSEQ multiplex PCR; TCRdb's copy has only in-frame clones and leaves some out. The sample consists of around 97,000 clones, 78% of them appearing once. Sequences were derived from PBMCs, sampled after 12 months of ibrutinib treatment. The receptors were gathered from a human donor with chronic lymphocytic leukemia. The CDR3 runs from the conserved cysteine through the conserved F or W. The order of the fields is V gene, clone size, J gene, D gene, CDR3 DNA, CDR3 protein. The D gene is left open where the match is weak. The size of a clone is reported for some rows only, either as once, few or many, or as a class for expanded clones.

>TRBV25-1|-|TRBJ1-4|-
TGTGCCAGCAGTGAAGGGGCTAATGAAAAACTGTTTTTT
CASSEGANEKLFF
>TRBV4-2|-|TRBJ1-1|-
TGTGCCAGCAGCCAAGAACGGAACACTGAAGCTTTCTTT
CASSQERNTEAFF
>TRBV25-1|-|TRBJ1-2|TRBD1
TGTGCCAGCAGTGCGACAGGGGAGGGCTACACCTTC
CASSATGEGYTF
>TRBV29-1|-|TRBJ2-3|-
TGCAGCGTTTCCATGGGCGGGGTTAGCACAGATACGCAGTATTTT
CSVSMGGVSTDTQYF
>TRBV7-6|-|TRBJ2-5|TRBD2
TGTGCCAGCAGCTTTGATAGCGGGTTACAAGAGACCCAGTACTTC
CASSFDSGLQETQYF
>TRBV18|few|TRBJ2-1|TRBD1
TGTGCCAGCTCACCGGGCAGGGGGAATGAGCAGTTCTTC
CASSPGRGNEQFF
>TRBV10-3|few|TRBJ2-4|-
TGTGCCATCAGTGAAGCCAAAAACATTCAGTACTTC
CAISEAKNIQYF
>TRBV18|-|TRBJ2-7|-
TGTGCCAGCTCATCCAGAACAGGGTACAACTACGAGCAGTACTTC
CASSSRTGYNYEQYF
>TRBV7-3|-|TRBJ1-1|-
TGTGCCAGCAGCTTAACGTCGGCCTGGGGCACTGAAGCTTTCTTT
CASSLTSAWGTEAFF
>TRBV7-8|-|TRBJ1-2|-
TGTGCCAGCAGCTTAGGGGACGGTAACTATGGCTACACCTTC
CASSLGDGNYGYTF
>TRBV5-1|-|TRBJ1-1|-
TGCGCCAGCAGCGGGGGAGAGAACACTGAAGCTTTCTTT
CASSGGENTEAFF
>TRBV11-2|-|TRBJ1-1|-
TGTGCCAGCAGCTTGGGTGGGGTTCGGACTGAAGCTTTCTTT
CASSLGGVRTEAFF